The sequence of this T cell receptor (beta chain) was determined in a study of shared clonotypes between healthy human individuals. Study context: Donors consisted of two women and three men between 18 and 49.

This clone was detected once. V was trimmed by 7 bases and J by 5 bases, leaving 17 bases between them. CDR3 length: 14 residues. The germline gives CDR1 MDHEN, CDR2 SYDVKM. An assay was performed, and its level was deep. Repertoires were generated with immunoSEQ multiplex PCR, while TCRdb's copy carries only in-frame clones and drops some. Here the sample spans some 1 million clones, more than 65% being singletons. The TCR comes from a man younger than 35 in good health. Sequenced material: memory CD4+ T cells sorted from blood. The subset: CD45RA-negative fraction. V usage is TRBV28 and J usage is TRBJ1-2; no firm D call. The CDR3 region is CASTNSRIGYGYTF. CDR3 sequence (DNA): TGTGCCAGCACGAACTCCCGTATCGGGTATGGCTACACCTTC.